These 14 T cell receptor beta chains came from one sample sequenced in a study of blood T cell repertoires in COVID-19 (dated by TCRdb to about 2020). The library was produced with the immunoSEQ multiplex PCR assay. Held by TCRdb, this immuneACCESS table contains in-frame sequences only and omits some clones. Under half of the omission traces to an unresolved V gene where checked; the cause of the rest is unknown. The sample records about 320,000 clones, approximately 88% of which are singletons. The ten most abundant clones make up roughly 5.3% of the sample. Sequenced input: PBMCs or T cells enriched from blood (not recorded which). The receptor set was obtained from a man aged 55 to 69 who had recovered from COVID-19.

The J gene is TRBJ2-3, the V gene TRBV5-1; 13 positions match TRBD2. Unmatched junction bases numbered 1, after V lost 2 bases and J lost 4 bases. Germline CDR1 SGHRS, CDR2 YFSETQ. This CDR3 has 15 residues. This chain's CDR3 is CASSLLAGGPDTQYF. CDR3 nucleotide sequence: TGCGCCAGCAGCTTACTAGCGGGAGGGCCAGATACGCAGTATTTT.

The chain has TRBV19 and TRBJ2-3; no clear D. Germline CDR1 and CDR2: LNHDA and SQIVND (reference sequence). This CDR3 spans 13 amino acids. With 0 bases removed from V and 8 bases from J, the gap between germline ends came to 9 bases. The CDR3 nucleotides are TGTGCCAGTAGTATAGATGGGCCCGGTACGCAGTATTTT. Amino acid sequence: CASSIDGPGTQYF.

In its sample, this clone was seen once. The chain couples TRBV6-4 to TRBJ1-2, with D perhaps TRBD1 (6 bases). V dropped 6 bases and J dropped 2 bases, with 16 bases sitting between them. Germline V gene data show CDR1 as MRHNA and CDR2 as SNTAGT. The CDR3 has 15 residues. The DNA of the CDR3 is TGTGCCAGCAGCCCCTATTTCACAGGGAACTATGGCTACACCTTC. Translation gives CASSPYFTGNYGYTF.

The DNA for the CDR3 is TGTGCCAGTAGTATTTATCACAGGGAGCCCAATCAGCCCCAGCATTTT. This codes for CASSIYHREPNQPQHF. The rearrangement links TRBV19 to TRBJ1-5, with TRBD1 as a possible D gene (6 bases). Trimming left V 3 bases short and J 3 bases short, with 15 bases between. There are 16 residues in the CDR3. Germline V gene lookup returns CDR1 LNHDA and CDR2 SQIVND (reference sequence).

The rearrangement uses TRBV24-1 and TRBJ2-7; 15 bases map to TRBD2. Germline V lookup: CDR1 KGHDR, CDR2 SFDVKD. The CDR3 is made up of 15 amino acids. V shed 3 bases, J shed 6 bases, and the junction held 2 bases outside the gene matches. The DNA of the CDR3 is TGTGCCACCAGTGATGGGGGACTAGCGGGAGGCGAGCAGTACTTC. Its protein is CATSDGGLAGGEQYF.

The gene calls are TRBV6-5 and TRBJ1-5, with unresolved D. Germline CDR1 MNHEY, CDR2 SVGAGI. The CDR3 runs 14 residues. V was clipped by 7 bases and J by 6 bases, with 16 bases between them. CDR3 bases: TGTGCCAGCAACGACCGAGGGCCAGGTCAGCCCCAGCATTTT. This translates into CASNDRGPGQPQHF.

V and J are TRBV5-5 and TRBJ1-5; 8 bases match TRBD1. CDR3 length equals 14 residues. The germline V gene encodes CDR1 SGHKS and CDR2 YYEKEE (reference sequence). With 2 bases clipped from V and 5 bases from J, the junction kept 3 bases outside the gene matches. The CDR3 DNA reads TGTGCCAGCAGCTTATCACAGGGGGATCAGCCCCAGCATTTT. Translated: CASSLSQGDQPQHF. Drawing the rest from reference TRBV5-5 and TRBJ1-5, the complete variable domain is DAGVTQSPTHLIKTRGQQVTLRCSPISGHKSVSWYQQVLGQGPQFIFQYYEKEERGRGNFPDRFSARQFPNYSSELNVNALLLGDSALYLCASSLSQGDQPQHFGDGTRLSIL.

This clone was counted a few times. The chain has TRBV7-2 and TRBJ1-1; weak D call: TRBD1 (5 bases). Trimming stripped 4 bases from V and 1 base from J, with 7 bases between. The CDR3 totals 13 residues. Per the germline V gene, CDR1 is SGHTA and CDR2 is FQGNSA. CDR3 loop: CASSWGQNTEAFF. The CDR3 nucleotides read TGTGCCAGCAGCTGGGGCCAGAACACTGAAGCTTTCTTT.

This chain's CDR3 is CASSLRSEAFF. The CDR3 DNA sequence: TGTGCCAGCAGCTTGCGTTCTGAAGCTTTCTTT. The chain links TRBV5-4 to TRBJ1-1; D uncertain. The CDR3 spans 11 residues. The germline V gene has CDR1 SGHNT and CDR2 YYREEE (reference sequence). Trimming took 1 base from V and 6 from J, leaving 4 bases between them.

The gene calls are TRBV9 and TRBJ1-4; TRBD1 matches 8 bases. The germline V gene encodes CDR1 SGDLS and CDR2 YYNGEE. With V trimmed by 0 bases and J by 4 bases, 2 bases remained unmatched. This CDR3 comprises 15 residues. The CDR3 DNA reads TGTGCCAGCAGCGTAGCGACAGGGGTTAATGAAAAACTGTTTTTT. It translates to CASSVATGVNEKLFF.

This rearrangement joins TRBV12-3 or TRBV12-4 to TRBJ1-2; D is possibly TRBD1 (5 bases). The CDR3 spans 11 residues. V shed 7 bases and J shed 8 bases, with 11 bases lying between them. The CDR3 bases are TGTGCCAGCAACCAGGGCTACGGCTACACCTTC. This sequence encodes CASNQGYGYTF.

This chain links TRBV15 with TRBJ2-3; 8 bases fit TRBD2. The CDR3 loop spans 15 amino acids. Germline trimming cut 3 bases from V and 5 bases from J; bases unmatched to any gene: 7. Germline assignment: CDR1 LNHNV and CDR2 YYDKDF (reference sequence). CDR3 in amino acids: CATSRSREGRDTQYF. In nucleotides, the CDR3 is TGTGCCACCAGCAGGTCTCGGGAGGGCAGAGATACGCAGTATTTT.

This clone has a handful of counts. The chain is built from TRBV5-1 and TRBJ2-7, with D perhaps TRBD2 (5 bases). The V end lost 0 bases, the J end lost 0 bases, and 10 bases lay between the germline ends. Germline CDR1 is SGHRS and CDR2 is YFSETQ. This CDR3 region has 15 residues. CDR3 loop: CASSLDVGSSYEQYF. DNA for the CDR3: TGCGCCAGCAGCTTGGATGTTGGGAGCTCCTACGAGCAGTACTTC. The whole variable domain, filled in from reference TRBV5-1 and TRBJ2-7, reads KAGVTQTPRYLIKTRGQQVTLSCSPISGHRSVSWYQQTPGQGLQFLFEYFSETQRNKGNFPGRFSGRQFSNSRSEMNVSTLELGDSALYLCASSLDVGSSYEQYFGPGTRLTVT.

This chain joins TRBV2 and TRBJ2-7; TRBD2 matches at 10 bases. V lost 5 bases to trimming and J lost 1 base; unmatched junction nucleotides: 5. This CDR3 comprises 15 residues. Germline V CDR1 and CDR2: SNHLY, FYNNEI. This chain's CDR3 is CASSYRTSGSYEQYF. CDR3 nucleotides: TGTGCCAGCAGTTACAGGACTAGCGGTTCCTACGAGCAGTACTTC. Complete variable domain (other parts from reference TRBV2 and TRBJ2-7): EPEVTQTPSHQVTQMGQEVILRCVPISNHLYFYWYRQILGQKVEFLVSFYNNEISEKSEIFDDQFSVERPDGSNFTLKIRSTKLEDSAMYFCASSYRTSGSYEQYFGPGTRLTVT.